This is a list of T cell receptor beta chains from one sample in a study of blood T cell repertoires in COVID-19. Some clones are missing from TCRdb's copy, which holds only in-frame ones; the method was immunoSEQ multiplex PCR. Of roughly 300,000 clones detected, 89% appear once; the ten largest clones hold nearly 6.5%. The sample was peripheral blood. All receptors derive from a young man who had recovered from COVID-19. Each CDR3 is given with its conserved first and last residue. The D gene is left open where the match is weak. Some rows mark clone size as missing; the rest say once, few, many or name a class of expanded clone.

D gene	V gene	clone size	J gene	CDR3 DNA	CDR3 protein
-	TRBV6-2/TRBV6-3	-	TRBJ1-5	TGTGCCAGCAGTTCCCGACAGTATAGCAATCAGCCCCAGCATTTT	CASSSRQYSNQPQHF
TRBD1	TRBV19	-	TRBJ1-1	TGTGCCAGTAGTCCTACAGGGGGCGCGGACACTGAAGCTTTCTTT	CASSPTGGADTEAFF
-	TRBV19	-	TRBJ1-1	TGTGCCAGTAGTATAGCCGGAACTAATTTGAACACTGAAGCTTTCTTT	CASSIAGTNLNTEAFF
-	TRBV6-6	-	TRBJ2-7	TGTGCCAGTTCGAGGGAGCCGCAGGAGCAGTACTTC	CASSREPQEQYF
-	TRBV9	-	TRBJ1-1	TGTGCCAGCAGCCCCGGGCGGGGTATGAACACTGAAGCTTTCTTT	CASSPGRGMNTEAFF
TRBD1	TRBV3-1/TRBV3-2	-	TRBJ2-1	TGTGCCAGCAGCCGCCGGACAGGGGGCTCCTACAATGAGCAGTTCTTC	CASSRRTGGSYNEQFF
-	TRBV5-4	once	TRBJ1-1	TGTGCCAGCAGCGTTTACAGGGAAGTGAACACTGAAGCTTTCTTT	CASSVYREVNTEAFF
-	TRBV2	-	TRBJ1-4	TGTGCCAGTCTCCCGAACCGCGGGGCAAATGAAAAACTGTTTTTT	CASLPNRGANEKLFF
-	TRBV12-3/TRBV12-4	-	TRBJ1-5	TGTGCCAGCAGTCCAAATAGCAATCAGCCCCAGCATTTT	CASSPNSNQPQHF
-	TRBV27	-	TRBJ2-2	TGTGCCAGCAGTCCCTCGAGAACCGGGGAGCTGTTTTTT	CASSPSRTGELFF
TRBD2	TRBV30	-	TRBJ2-1	TGTGCCTGGCACTTGGGACTAGCGGGAGGAAATGAGCAGTTCTTC	CAWHLGLAGGNEQFF
-	TRBV27	once	TRBJ2-7	TGTGCCAGCAGTCCCGATACCCCCCGTACAGCTTACGAGCAGTACTTC	CASSPDTPRTAYEQYF
-	TRBV19	-	TRBJ1-5	TGTGCCAGTAGAGAGGAGGGTACGGATCAGCCCCAGCATTTT	CASREEGTDQPQHF
-	TRBV7-2	-	TRBJ2-5	TGTGCCAGCAGCTTAGTGGCGGACCAAGAGACCCAGTACTTC	CASSLVADQETQYF
-	TRBV15	-	TRBJ1-1	TGTGCCACCAGCAGAGAGGGCGCTGAGGCTTTCTTT	CATSREGAEAFF